This entry describes one TCR beta chain. This clone's antigen is unknown. Base qualities are not at hand, and no much larger clone is one base apart. This entry belongs to a study of T cells in localized non-small cell lung cancer (dated by TCRdb to the early 2020s). A note on the overall study: T cell repertoires of approximately 250 early-stage NSCLC patients were analyzed, with tumors being compared against uninvolved tumor-adjacent lungs. Of the NSCLC patients, 129 were male and approximately 97 were female, and the mean age was around 66 years. All 230 or so NSCLC patients in the cohort were treatment-naive and had localized lung tumors that were resected.

Beyond this particular receptor, the publication reports: Because multi-region sequencing of the tumors was not done, intratumor heterogeneity could not be ruled out. Uninvolved tumor-adjacent lung showed the highest T cell clonality, higher than tumor, which suggests more focused antigenic responses in the adjacent lung. Because of the exploratory design, TCR variables were selected using unadjusted p-values without false-discovery rate correction. Longer overall survival was associated with higher T cell density in blood, whereas shorter survival was associated with higher clonality in adjacent lung. A median of approximately 55 of the top 100 tumor clones were detected in paired uninvolved adjacent lung, and about 29 of these tumor clones were also found among the top 100 clones of the paired uninvolved adjacent lung.

At diagnosis, peripheral blood, uninvolved tumor-adjacent lung and tumor were collected and stored as a combination of fresh-frozen and FFPE material. For TCR repertoire profiling, blood samples were analyzed as peripheral blood mononuclear cells. Deletion took 5 bases off V and 1 base off J, with a span of 8 bases between the germline ends. The germline V gene sets CDR1 to SGHTA and CDR2 to FQGNSA. Spanning cysteine to phenylalanine, the CDR3 consists of 13 amino acids. CDR3 DNA only is kept here, 39 bases in frame from base 1. The immunoSEQ Assay was used to sequence TCR beta CDR3 regions from DNA. Per the authors' processing: To compute T cell density, TCR beta template counts were normalized to usable DNA, which was estimated by amplifying housekeeping genes. The preseqR package was used to estimate richness by extrapolating to 400,000 templates for PBMC samples and to 120,000 templates for tissue samples. Clonality was defined by subtracting Pielou's evenness from one. To identify tissue-enriched TCRs, differential abundance testing was run on productive amino-acid clonotypes with a minimum total count of 5 and an alpha of 0.1. The Jaccard Index and the Morisita Overlap Index were used to measure how much the repertoires overlapped between compartments. GLIPH clustered TCR beta CDR3s with public tetramer-defined viral CDR3s; viral motifs required at least three viral sequences plus V-gene enrichment. TCRdb carries this immuneACCESS record with in-frame sequences only. Its versions omit some clonotypes, under half of them owing to an unresolved V gene in the studies checked, with the rest unexplained. The D gene and trimming were derived from the DNA, and the V and J assignments and clone size from that table. In this sample the table shows 53,000 or so clones, about nine tenths of which occur a single time. The top ten clones comprise 20% of the sample.

The sample consisted of peripheral blood, taken before any cancer treatment. In this chain, TRBV7-2 is recombined with TRBJ1-1; the D gene identity is not certain. This TCR derives from a man aged 35-69 years with stage I lung adenocarcinoma. The DNA sequence is TGTGCCAGCAGCCGCGGGGAGAACACTGAAGCTTTCTTT. It translates to CASSRGENTEAFF.